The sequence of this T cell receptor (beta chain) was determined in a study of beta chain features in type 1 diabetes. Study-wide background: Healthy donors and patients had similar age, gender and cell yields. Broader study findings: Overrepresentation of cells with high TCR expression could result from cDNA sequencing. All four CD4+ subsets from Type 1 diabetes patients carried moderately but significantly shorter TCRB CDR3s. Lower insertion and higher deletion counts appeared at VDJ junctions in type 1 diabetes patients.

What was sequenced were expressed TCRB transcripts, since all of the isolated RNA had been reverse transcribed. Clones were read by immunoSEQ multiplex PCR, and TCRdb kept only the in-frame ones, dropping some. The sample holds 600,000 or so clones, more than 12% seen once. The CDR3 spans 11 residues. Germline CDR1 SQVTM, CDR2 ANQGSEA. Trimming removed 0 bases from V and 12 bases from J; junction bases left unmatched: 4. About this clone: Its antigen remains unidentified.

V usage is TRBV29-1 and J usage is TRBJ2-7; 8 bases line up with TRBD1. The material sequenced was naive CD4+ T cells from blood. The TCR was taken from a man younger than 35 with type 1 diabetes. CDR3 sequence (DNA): TGCAGCGTTGAAGACAGGGGGCGACTGTACTTC. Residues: CSVEDRGRLYF.